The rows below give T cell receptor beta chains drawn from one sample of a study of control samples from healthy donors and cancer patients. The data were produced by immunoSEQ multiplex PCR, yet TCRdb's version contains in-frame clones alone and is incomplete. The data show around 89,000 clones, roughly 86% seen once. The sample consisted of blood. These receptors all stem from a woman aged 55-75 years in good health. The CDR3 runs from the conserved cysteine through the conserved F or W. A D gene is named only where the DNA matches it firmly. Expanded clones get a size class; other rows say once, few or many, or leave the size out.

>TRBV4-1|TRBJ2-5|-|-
TGCGCCAGCAGCTGGGGGGAGACCCAGTACTTC
CASSWGETQYF
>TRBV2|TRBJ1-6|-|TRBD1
TGTGCCTCGACCTTGACCGGGACAGGGGAGTCACCCCTCCACTTT
CASTLTGTGESPLHF
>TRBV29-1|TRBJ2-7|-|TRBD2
TGCAGCGCCGTAACTAGCGGGAGGCCCCTCGGACCAAACGAGCAGTACTTC
CSAVTSGRPLGPNEQYF
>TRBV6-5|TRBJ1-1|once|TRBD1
TGTGCCAGCACCCTAGAGGTACAGGGGAGAACTGAAGCTTTCTTT
CASTLEVQGRTEAFF
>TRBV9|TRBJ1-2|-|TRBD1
TGTGCCAGCAGCGTAGAACAGGGGAGAAGGTTGAGCTACACCTTC
CASSVEQGRRLSYTF
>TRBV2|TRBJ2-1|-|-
TGTGCCAGCATGCTCTTGGGTGAGCAGTTCTTC
CASMLLGEQFF
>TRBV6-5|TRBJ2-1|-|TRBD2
TGTGCCAGCGGACGGACTAGGGCGACCTACAATGAGCAGTTCTTC
CASGRTRATYNEQFF
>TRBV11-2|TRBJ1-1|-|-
TGTGCCAGCAGCTTAGGGATCGGTGCCACCTCTTTT
CASSLGIGATSF
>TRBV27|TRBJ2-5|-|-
TGTGCCAGCAGTTTAAGTTGGGGAGGAGAGACCCAGTACTTC
CASSLSWGGETQYF
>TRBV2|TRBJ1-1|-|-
TGTGCCAGCAGTGAGGATCCGGTGAACACTGAAGCTTTCTTT
CASSEDPVNTEAFF
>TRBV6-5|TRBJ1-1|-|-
TGTGCCAGCAGAGAGAGACCGAACACTGAAGCTTTCTTT
CASRERPNTEAFF
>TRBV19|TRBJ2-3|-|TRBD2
TGTGCCAGTAGTACTCGGACTAGCGGGGACACAGATACGCAGTATTTT
CASSTRTSGDTDTQYF
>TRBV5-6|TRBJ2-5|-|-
TGTGCCAGCAGCTCCATCCGTATGATACAAGAGACCCAGTACTTC
CASSSIRMIQETQYF
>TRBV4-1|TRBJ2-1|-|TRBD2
TGCGCCAGCAACCGCGGGGGTAGCGGCAATGAGCAGTTCTTC
CASNRGGSGNEQFF
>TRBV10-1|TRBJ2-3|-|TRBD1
TGCGCCAGCTCTGGACCCGGACAGGGACGAGATACGCAGTATTTT
CASSGPGQGRDTQYF
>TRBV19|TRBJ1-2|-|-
TGTGCCAGTAGTATGAGTACAGGGTTTGGAAGCTATGGCTACACCTTC
CASSMSTGFGSYGYTF
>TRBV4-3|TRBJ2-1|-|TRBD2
TGCGCCAGCAGACGGACTAGCGGGGGGGAGAATGAGCAGTTCTTC
CASRRTSGGENEQFF
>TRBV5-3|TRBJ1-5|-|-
TGTGCCAGAAGCCGCCAGGACCTCAGGTCTGATCAGCCCCAGCATTTT
CARSRQDLRSDQPQHF
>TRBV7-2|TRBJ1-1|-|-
TGTGCCAGCAGCTTCACCAGGGTGAACACTGAAGCTTTCTTT
CASSFTRVNTEAFF
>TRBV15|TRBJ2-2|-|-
TGTGCCACCAGCAGAGGGACCGAGAACACCGGGGAGCTGTTTTTT
CATSRGTENTGELFF
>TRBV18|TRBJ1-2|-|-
TGTGCCAGCTCACCATCACCAAACCCCACGGGGGCCGAGGGCTACACCTTC
CASSPSPNPTGAEGYTF
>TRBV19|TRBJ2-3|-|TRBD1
TGTGCCAGTAGTATACGGACAGGGACCAGCACAGATACGCAGTATTTT
CASSIRTGTSTDTQYF
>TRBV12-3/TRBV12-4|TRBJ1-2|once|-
TGTGCCAGCAGTTGGGACCTTGAAGGCTACACCTTC
CASSWDLEGYTF
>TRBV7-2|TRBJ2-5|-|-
TGTGCCAGCAGTGACGGGGGTGGGGAGAGGACCCAGTACTTC
CASSDGGGERTQYF
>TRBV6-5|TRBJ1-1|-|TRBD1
TGTGCCAGCAGTTCGGGGACAGGCACTGAAGCTTTCTTT
CASSSGTGTEAFF
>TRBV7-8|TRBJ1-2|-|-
TGTGCCAGCAGCTTATATAGGACAGCTAACTATGGCTACACCTTC
CASSLYRTANYGYTF
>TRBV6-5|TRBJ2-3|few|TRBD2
TGTGCCAGCAGTTACTCGGCGGGGGGAGCAGATACGCAGTATTTT
CASSYSAGGADTQYF
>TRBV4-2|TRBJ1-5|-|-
TGTGCCAGCAGCCAAGATAGGGCGGCTTATCAGCCCCAGCATTTT
CASSQDRAAYQPQHF
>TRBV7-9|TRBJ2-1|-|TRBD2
TGTGCCAGCAGCTTGGGCGGGGGGGTCAATGAGCAGTTCTTC
CASSLGGGVNEQFF
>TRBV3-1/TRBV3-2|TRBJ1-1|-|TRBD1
TGTGCCAGCAGCCAAGATATCGGAGACAGGGGAGCTTTCTTT
CASSQDIGDRGAFF
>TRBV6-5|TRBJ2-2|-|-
TGTGCCGCTAAGGGGACATCGAACACCGGGGAGCTGTTTTTT
CAAKGTSNTGELFF
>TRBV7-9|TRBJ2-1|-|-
TGTGCCAGCAGCCCCCTAGTTCAGCAGTTCTTC
CASSPLVQQFF
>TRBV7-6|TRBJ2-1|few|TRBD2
TGTGCCAGCAGCTGGCTGGGGGGGGTTTCTAGGGACAATGAGCAGTTCTTC
CASSWLGGVSRDNEQFF
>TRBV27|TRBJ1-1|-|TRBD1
TGTGCCAGCAGCTGGACAGGAGACACTGAAGCTTTCTTT
CASSWTGDTEAFF
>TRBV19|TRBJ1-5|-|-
TGTGCCAGTAGTTTCGTGGGGGGCGATCAGCCCCAGCATTTT
CASSFVGGDQPQHF
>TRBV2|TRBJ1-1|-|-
TGTGCCAGCAGCCTCGGACCGAACACTGAAGCTTTCTTT
CASSLGPNTEAFF
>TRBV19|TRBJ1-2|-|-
TGTGCCAGCTCTCCCGAGGGACTTCTTGGCTACACCTTC
CASSPEGLLGYTF
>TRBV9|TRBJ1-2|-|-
TGTGCCAGCAGCTCTGAGCCCGACCTCTATGGCTACACCTTC
CASSSEPDLYGYTF
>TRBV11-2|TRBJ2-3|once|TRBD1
TGTGCCAGCAGCTTCGAGGGGGCCTTCACAGATACGCAGTATTTT
CASSFEGAFTDTQYF
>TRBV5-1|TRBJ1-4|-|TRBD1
TGCGCCAGCAGCTCGACAGGGGCTACTAATGAAAAACTGTTTTTT
CASSSTGATNEKLFF
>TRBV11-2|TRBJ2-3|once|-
TGTGCCAGCAGCAGGTTCACAGATACGCAGTATTTT
CASSRFTDTQYF
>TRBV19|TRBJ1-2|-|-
TGTGCCAGTAGTATCCCCAAAGGCTGGGCTAACTATGGCTACACCTTC
CASSIPKGWANYGYTF
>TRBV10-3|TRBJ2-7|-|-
TGTGCCATCAGTGCCCGGGGACCCTCCTACGAGCAGTACTTC
CAISARGPSYEQYF
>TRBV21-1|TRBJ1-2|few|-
TGTGCCAGCAGCAGACGGTGTCCTTATGGCTACACCTTC
CASSRRCPYGYTF
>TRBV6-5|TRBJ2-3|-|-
TGTGCCAGCAGAGGACAGATAGAAGCAGATACGCAGTATTTT
CASRGQIEADTQYF
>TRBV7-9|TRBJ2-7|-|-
TGTGCCAGCAGCCCCGGGACATTCTTCTACGAGCAGTACTTC
CASSPGTFFYEQYF
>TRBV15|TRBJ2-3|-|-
TGTGCCACCAGCAGAGCCCTGGACTATGAGGGCACAGATACGCAGTATTTT
CATSRALDYEGTDTQYF
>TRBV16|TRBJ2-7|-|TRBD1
TGTGCCAGCAGCCAAGACAGGGGCTACGAGCAGTACTTC
CASSQDRGYEQYF
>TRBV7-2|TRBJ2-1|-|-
TGTGCCAGCAGCTTCAAGCTAGCGACGAATGAGCAGTTCTTC
CASSFKLATNEQFF
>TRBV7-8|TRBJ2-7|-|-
TGTGCCAGCAGCCCGTTATACGAGCAGTACTTC
CASSPLYEQYF
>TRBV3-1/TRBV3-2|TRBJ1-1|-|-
TGTGCCAGCAGGAGGGGGGAGAACACTGAAGCTTTCTTT
CASRRGENTEAFF
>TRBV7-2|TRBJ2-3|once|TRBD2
TGTGCCAGCAGCTTAGCTTTAGCGGGAGTGGGAGATACGCAGTATTTT
CASSLALAGVGDTQYF
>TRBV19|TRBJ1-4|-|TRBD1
TGTGCCAGTAGTATAGGGACAGGGATTGAAAAACTGTTTTTT
CASSIGTGIEKLFF
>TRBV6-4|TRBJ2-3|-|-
TGTGCCAGCAGTGACTCTCCCACAGATACGCAGTATTTT
CASSDSPTDTQYF
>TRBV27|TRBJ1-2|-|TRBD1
TGTGCCAGCACAGACAGGGTAGGTGGGAAAGGCTACACCTTC
CASTDRVGGKGYTF
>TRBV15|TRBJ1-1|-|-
TGTGCCACCAGCAGACTTCAGAACACTGAAGCTTTCTTT
CATSRLQNTEAFF
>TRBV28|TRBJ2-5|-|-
TGTGCCAGCAGTTTAAAGGTGTACCAAGAGACCCAGTACTTC
CASSLKVYQETQYF